These 2 T cell receptor beta chains were all obtained from the same sample, sequenced in a study of T cells expressing NK-cell markers. TCRdb reworked the 5' RACE reads into one entry per CDR3 protein, no DNA. The sample includes 350,000 to 500,000 distinct CDR3 sequences. Sequencing was performed on blood T cells: a sorted CD56 or NKG2C T cell subset, CD4+ or CD8+ T cells, or bulk PBMC T cells (not recorded which). The source is a woman between 18 and 69 years old in good health.

The J gene is TRBJ2-2, the V gene TRBV28; TCRdb returns TRBD1, unconfirmable since there is no DNA. This CDR3 is 14 amino acids long. Germline-derived CDR1 and CDR2 are MDHEN and SYDVKM. The CDR3 sequence: CASRTDSNTGELFF.

V and J are TRBV27 and TRBJ2-7; as DNA is missing, the TRBD1 call by TCRdb cannot be tested. Germline values: CDR1 MNHEY, CDR2 SMNVEV (reference sequence). The CDR3 runs 15 residues. The CDR3 region is CASSRPGRIDYEQYF.